These 23 T cell receptor beta chains were all obtained from the same sample, sequenced in a study of cytomegalovirus exposure and HLA in healthy donors. Primers: 60 Vbeta forward and 13 Jbeta reverse. Sequencing was performed with immunoSEQ multiplex PCR; in TCRdb, only in-frame clones are kept and a portion is missing. The data contain 150,000 to 200,000 clones, about 76% of them singletons. Sequences were obtained from PBMCs. The receptors were sampled from a male donor in good health and CMV-seropositive.

This clone was counted once. The chain uses TRBV6-4 and TRBJ1-1, with 7 bases that match TRBD1. This CDR3 region has 14 residues. Germline lookup yields CDR1 MRHNA and CDR2 SNTAGT. Trimming removed 6 bases from V and 4 bases from J; junction bases left unmatched: 8. The CDR3 DNA reads as TGTGCCAGCAGCGAAACAGGGGTGGGCACTGAAGCTTTCTTT. Translated: CASSETGVGTEAFF.

The chain joins TRBV7-3 to TRBJ2-4, with 11 bases that match TRBD1. CDR1 SGHTA and CDR2 FQGTGA come from the germline V gene. The CDR3 loop spans 15 amino acids. V shed 0 bases and J 10 bases; nucleotides not matched to a gene: 5. Written as DNA, the CDR3 is TGTGCCAGCAGCTTAACGGGGACAGGGGGGCAAATTCAGTACTTC. It specifies CASSLTGTGGQIQYF.

Written as DNA, the CDR3 is TGTGCCAGCACCGTGACAGGGAACACTGAAGCTTTCTTT. This codes for CASTVTGNTEAFF. This sequence joins TRBV6-5 and TRBJ1-1; D is possibly TRBD1 (6 bases). The CDR3 contains 13 residues. The ends were cut back, 7 bases at V and 1 base at J, with 10 bases in the middle. Germline lookup yields CDR1 MNHEY and CDR2 SVGAGI.

This clone was counted once. The chain joins TRBV29-1 to TRBJ2-5; 10 bases fit TRBD1. The assigned J gene may be wrong: the sequence end matches TRBJ2-7 better. CDR1 is SQVTM, CDR2 ANQGSEA, per germline. The CDR3 is made up of 13 amino acids. The CDR3 sequence: CSVSGTGVHEQYF. The DNA of the CDR3 is TGCAGCGTCTCCGGGACAGGGGTCCACGAGCAGTACTTC.

V usage is TRBV4-3 and J usage is TRBJ2-1, with TRBD2 matching over 8 bases. CDR3 size: 15 residues. Losses at the gene ends were 0 bases for V and 7 bases for J; bases not matched to a gene: 5. Germline assignment: CDR1 LGHNA and CDR2 YSLEER. The CDR3 region has the DNA TGCGCCAGCAGCCAAGACGGGGGGGCCAAAAATGAGCAGTTCTTC. It encodes CASSQDGGAKNEQFF.

J is TRBJ2-5 and V is TRBV4-3; D might be TRBD2 (7 bases). Gene TRBJ2-7 matches the end of the DNA better, so the J call may be wrong. Per germline, CDR1 LGHNA and CDR2 YSLEER. This CDR3 is 17 amino acids long. The CDR3, as DNA: TGCGCCAGCAGCCAGGATCTGGGGGGGGCCCAATCCTACGAGCAGTACTTC. This codes for CASSQDLGGAQSYEQYF.

V usage is TRBV25-1 and J usage is TRBJ2-1; 13 nucleotides line up with TRBD2. CDR1 is MGHDK, CDR2 SYGVNS, per germline. The CDR3 spans 16 residues. With V trimmed by 3 bases and J by 9 bases, 8 bases remained unmatched. The CDR3 loop reads CASSDSTSGGSGEQFF. The CDR3 DNA reads as TGTGCCAGCAGTGATTCGACTAGCGGGGGGAGCGGTGAGCAGTTCTTC.

The chain recombines TRBV10-3 with TRBJ1-1; 11 bases fit TRBD1. CDR3 length: 14 amino acids. V shed 4 bases, J shed 5 bases, and the junction held 3 bases outside the gene matches. From germline, CDR1 is ENHRY and CDR2 SYGVKD. DNA for the CDR3: TGTGCCATCAGTGGGACAGGGGGCATGACTGAAGCTTTCTTT. Its protein product is CAISGTGGMTEAFF.

The chain employs TRBV7-8 and TRBJ1-3, with D hard to call. The germline gives CDR1 SGHVS, CDR2 FQNEAQ. This CDR3 is built from 15 residues. V was shortened by 2 bases and J by 0 bases, with 8 bases between the two germline ends. CDR3 sequence (DNA): TGTGCCAGCAGCTTAACAGCAATCTCTGGAAACACCATATATTTT. Protein: CASSLTAISGNTIYF.

This clone was counted a few times. J is TRBJ1-1 and V is TRBV30, with D uncertain. Per the germline V gene, CDR1 is GTSNPN and CDR2 is SVGIG (reference sequence). The CDR3 sequence is 14 residues long. V was cut by 2 bases and J by 0 bases, with 10 bases left in between. The CDR3 DNA reads TGTGCCTGGAGTACGACACTCCTGAACACTGAAGCTTTCTTT. It encodes CAWSTTLLNTEAFF. Supplemented by reference TRBV30 and TRBJ1-1, the full variable domain reads SQTIHQWPATLVQPVGSPLSLECTVEGTSNPNLYWYRQAAGRGLQLLFYSVGIGQISSEVPQNLSASRPQDRQFILSSKKLLLSDSGFYLCAWSTTLLNTEAFFGQGTRLTVV.

This clone was detected only once. V is TRBV9 and J is TRBJ2-1; maybe TRBD2 (5 bases). Looked up from germline, CDR1 is SGDLS and CDR2 is YYNGEE. The CDR3 covers 14 residues. The V end was cut by 4 bases, the J end by 11 bases, with 19 bases between. The CDR3 nucleotides are TGTGCCAGCAGCCCAGAGGACGGAGGCCTCCAGCAGTTCTTC. Its protein is CASSPEDGGLQQFF.

The chain links TRBV30 to TRBJ2-5, with 7 bases aligning to TRBD2. The assigned J gene may be wrong: the sequence end matches TRBJ2-7 better. Germline-derived CDR1 and CDR2 are GTSNPN and SVGIG (reference sequence). CDR3 length: 12 amino acids. The CDR3 loop reads CAWTLGGNEQYF. The CDR3 nucleotides read TGTGCCTGGACCTTGGGGGGGAACGAGCAGTACTTC.

J is TRBJ2-1 and V is TRBV18; 9 bases match TRBD2. Looked up from germline, CDR1 is KGHSH and CDR2 is LQKENI. The CDR3 sequence is 14 residues long. V was pared by 8 bases and J by 5 bases, with 7 bases of the junction left unmatched. The CDR3 sequence: CASATSGFNNEQFF. In nucleotides, the CDR3 is TGTGCCAGCGCCACTAGCGGGTTCAACAATGAGCAGTTCTTC.

The table lists this clone with a count of one. This chain joins TRBV18 and TRBJ2-1; no clear D gene. This CDR3 has 13 residues. Germline V CDR1 and CDR2: KGHSH, LQKENI. V gave up 2 bases and J gave up 7 bases, with 9 bases separating them. CDR3 protein: CASSPTGGNEQFF. The DNA of the CDR3 is TGTGCCAGCTCACCAACGGGTGGGAATGAGCAGTTCTTC. Full variable domain (remainder filled in from reference TRBV18 and TRBJ2-1): NAGVMQNPRHLVRRRGQEARLRCSPMKGHSHVYWYRQLPEEGLKFMVYLQKENIIDESGMPKERFSAEFPKEGPSILRIQQVVRGDSAAYFCASSPTGGNEQFFGPGTRLTVL.

The chain combines TRBV27 with TRBJ2-5, with a possible D match to TRBD2 (6 bases). V lost 3 bases and J lost 2, with 16 bases in between. The CDR3 runs to 16 residues. Looked up from germline, CDR1 is MNHEY and CDR2 is SMNVEV (reference sequence). CDR3 sequence: CASSLNRDLYQETQYF. In DNA, the CDR3 is TGTGCCAGCAGTTTGAACCGGGACTTGTATCAAGAGACCCAGTACTTC.

This rearrangement joins TRBV2 to TRBJ2-1, with 9 bases identical to TRBD2. The CDR3 length is 17 residues. The germline V gene encodes CDR1 SNHLY and CDR2 FYNNEI. Trimming took 7 bases from V and 2 from J; bases not matched to a gene: 12. The CDR3 here is CASTTSGDLFTYNEQFF. The CDR3 bases are TGTGCCAGCACGACTAGCGGAGACCTCTTTACCTACAATGAGCAGTTCTTC.

J is TRBJ2-5 and V is TRBV9; 9 nucleotides match TRBD1. This CDR3 spans 14 amino acids. Germline V gene data show CDR1 as SGDLS and CDR2 as YYNGEE. The V segment lost 4 bases and the J segment 2 bases; nucleotides outside the gene matches: 3. CDR3: CASSYDRGQETQYF. CDR3 nucleotide sequence: TGTGCCAGCAGCTACGACAGGGGGCAAGAGACCCAGTACTTC.

The genes are TRBV4-3 and TRBJ2-5; the match to TRBD2 covers 9 bases. Losses at the gene ends were 0 bases for V and 5 bases for J; bases not matched to a gene: 10. The CDR3 loop spans 17 amino acids. Germline V lookup: CDR1 LGHNA, CDR2 YSLEER. CDR3 DNA sequence: TGCGCCAGCAGCCAAGAAATGGTAGCGGGGGTCGGGGAGACCCAGTACTTC. Translation gives CASSQEMVAGVGETQYF.

The rearrangement uses TRBV9 and TRBJ1-6; 9 nucleotides agree with TRBD1. The CDR3 totals 14 residues. CDR1 is SGDLS, CDR2 YYNGEE, per germline. J gave up 9 bases and V 6 bases, and 7 bases lay outside the gene matches. In nucleotides, the CDR3 is TGTGCCAGCAATCTGGGACAGGGCGTTTCACCCCTCCACTTT. Protein product: CASNLGQGVSPLHF.

The chain links TRBV7-2 to TRBJ1-5, with D possibly being TRBD1 (6 bases). CDR1 and CDR2 (germline): SGHTA, FQGNSA. V gave up 3 bases and J gave up 2 bases, with 11 bases separating them. The CDR3 runs to 15 residues. The CDR3 here is CASSFQGIGNQPQHF. Here the CDR3 DNA reads TGTGCCAGCAGCTTCCAGGGGATTGGCAATCAGCCCCAGCATTTT.

The chain recombines TRBV5-4 with TRBJ1-1; the D is unclear. This CDR3 has 16 residues. CDR1 is SGHNT and CDR2 is YYREEE in the germline V gene (reference sequence). Trimming pared 4 bases from V and 4 bases from J, leaving 20 bases between. DNA of the CDR3: TGTGCCAGCAGCCTCTTAAGGGAGGCCGAGGGCACTGAAGCTTTCTTT. As protein: CASSLLREAEGTEAFF.

The chain links TRBV4-1 to TRBJ1-1, with D possibly TRBD1 on 5 matching bases. V lost 1 base, J lost 5 bases, and 11 bases lay in between. Germline lookup yields CDR1 MGHRA and CDR2 YSYEKL. The CDR3 spans 14 residues. The CDR3 nucleotides are TGCGCCAGCAGCCAAGTAGGGGTAAAGACTGAAGCTTTCTTT. It encodes CASSQVGVKTEAFF.

The rearrangement joins TRBV7-9 to TRBJ2-3; a possible D gene is TRBD1 (6 bases). V lost 4 bases and J 4 bases, leaving 12 bases between the germline ends. The CDR3 contains 14 residues. Looked up from germline, CDR1 is SEHNR and CDR2 is FQNEAQ (reference sequence). The CDR3 bases are TGTGCCAGCAGCTATTGGACAGCCCCAGATACGCAGTATTTT. Translating gives CASSYWTAPDTQYF.